The next 14 T cell receptor beta chains were all read from a single sample in a study of graft-versus-host responses after intestinal transplantation. TCRdb's copy holds only in-frame clones and misses some; the assay was immunoSEQ multiplex PCR. Of more than 9,500 clones listed, about 81% were seen once; the top ten hold approximately 8.6%. The specimen was PBMCs, collected roughly 310 days after intestinal transplant. The receptors stem from a human patient who received an intestinal transplant, so some T cells may come from the graft donor.

The chain has TRBV28 and TRBJ2-1; 9 positions match TRBD2. Trimming at V came to 6 bases and at J to 5 bases, leaving 5 bases not matched to a gene. The germline V gene encodes CDR1 MDHEN and CDR2 SYDVKM. CDR3 size: 14 residues. DNA for the CDR3: TGTGCCAGCAGGAGGGGACTAGCACACAATGAGCAGTTCTTC. Its protein product is CASRRGLAHNEQFF.

The rearrangement joins TRBV6-5 to TRBJ2-1; 7 positions agree with TRBD1. The germline CDR1 and CDR2 sequences are MNHEY and SVGAGI. This CDR3 spans 15 amino acids. The V gene end was trimmed by 7 bases and the J gene end by 3 bases; junction bases not matched to a gene: 9. In nucleotides, the CDR3 is TGTGCCAGCAACCGCCTGACAGGGCTCTACAATGAGCAGTTCTTC. It codes for CASNRLTGLYNEQFF.

The chain employs TRBV23-1 and TRBJ1-5, with no clear D. TRBV23-1 is noted as an ORF with a role that remains uncertain. This CDR3 has 13 residues. V dropped 1 base and J dropped 5 bases, with 6 bases sitting between them. The CDR3 bases are TGCGCCAGCAGTCAATTAGAAGATCAGCCCCAGCATTTT. This gives the protein CASSQLEDQPQHF.

The V gene is TRBV6-1, the J gene TRBJ2-7; D may be TRBD2 (6 bases). The germline CDR1 and CDR2 sequences are MNHNS and SASEGT. Deletions cut 5 bases from V and 0 bases from J, with 14 bases between. The CDR3 sequence is 15 residues long. CDR3 in amino acids: CASSRARGSSYEQYF. CDR3 DNA sequence: TGTGCCAGCAGTCGGGCGCGGGGCAGCTCCTACGAGCAGTACTTC.

This clone was seen more than once but under ten times. This chain links TRBV28 with TRBJ2-1; D may match TRBD1 or TRBD2 (5 bases each). Germline assignment: CDR1 MDHEN and CDR2 SYDVKM. Trimming took 5 bases from V and 1 from J, leaving 18 bases between them. The CDR3 contains 17 residues. The CDR3 nucleotides read TGTGCCAGCAGTCTGAGGGTCCGTGGGGGTTCCTACAATGAGCAGTTCTTC. As protein: CASSLRVRGGSYNEQFF. Supplemented by reference TRBV28 and TRBJ2-1, the full variable domain reads DVKVTQSSRYLVKRTGEKVFLECVQDMDHENMFWYRQDPGLGLRLIYFSYDVKMKEKGDIPEGYSVSREKKERFSLILESASTNQTSMYLCASSLRVRGGSYNEQFFGPGTRLTVL.

As concerns this clone: An end of the junction differs from the germline gene, which may be a read error. The chain employs TRBV7-7 and TRBJ2-1, with a tentative D call TRBD1 (5 bases). The length of the CDR3 is 13 residues. Germline lookup yields CDR1 SSHAT and CDR2 FNYEAQ (reference sequence). The CDR3, as DNA: TGTGCTAGCAGCTCAGACAGTTACAATGAGCAGTTCTTC. Translating gives CASSSDSYNEQFF.

The chain links TRBV4-2 to TRBJ2-7, with 8 positions matching TRBD2. Germline V gives CDR1 LGHNA, CDR2 YNFKEQ. V lost 0 bases and J lost 0; bases outside the gene matches: 10. The CDR3 covers 18 residues. CDR3 coding DNA: TGTGCCAGCAGCCAAGAACAACTAGCGGCTCAACTCTCCTACGAGCAGTACTTC. It yields the protein CASSQEQLAAQLSYEQYF.

The chain combines TRBV19 with TRBJ1-4; possible D gene TRBD1, 6 bases. CDR3 length: 18 amino acids. V gave up 5 bases and J gave up 0 bases, with 19 bases separating them. The germline V gene has CDR1 LNHDA and CDR2 SQIVND (reference sequence). DNA for the CDR3: TGTGCCAGTAGTCTACAGGGTGTTACTTATGCAACTAATGAAAAACTGTTTTTT. Translating gives CASSLQGVTYATNEKLFF.

The chain combines TRBV7-8 with TRBJ2-3, with D unclear. Germline V gives CDR1 SGHVS, CDR2 FQNEAQ. The CDR3 loop spans 16 amino acids. V was trimmed by 3 bases and J by 6 bases, leaving 19 bases between them. The CDR3 spells CASSLDGWYQVDTQYF. The CDR3 region has the DNA TGTGCCAGCAGCTTGGACGGTTGGTACCAGGTGGATACGCAGTATTTT.

The chain recombines TRBV7-8 with TRBJ2-2; 7 nucleotides agree with TRBD2. Germline-derived CDR1 and CDR2 are SGHVS and FQNEAQ. The V segment lost 3 bases and the J segment 1 base; nucleotides outside the gene matches: 11. This CDR3 region has 18 residues. The CDR3, as DNA: TGTGCCAGCAGCTTTTCGTATCCGGGACTAATGAACACCGGGGAGCTGTTTTTT. This gives the protein CASSFSYPGLMNTGELFF.

The rearrangement links TRBV7-2 to TRBJ2-3; D is uncertain. The length of the CDR3 is 9 residues. V was clipped by 6 bases and J by 9 bases, with 4 bases between them. The germline V gene has CDR1 SGHTA and CDR2 FQGNSA. The CDR3 here is CASSRTQYF. CDR3 coding DNA: TGTGCCAGCAGTCGGACGCAGTATTTT. The full variable domain, in which reference TRBV7-2 and TRBJ2-3 provide the parts outside the CDR3, is GAGVSQSPSNKVTEKGKDVELRCDPISGHTALYWYRQSLGQGLEFLIYFQGNSAPDKSGLPSDRFSAERTGGSVSTLTIQRTQQEDSAVYLCASSRTQYFGPGTRLTVL.

The chain carries TRBV29-1 and TRBJ1-2; 10 nucleotides align to TRBD1. After removal of 7 bases from V and 5 bases from J, the junction contained 4 bases not matched to a gene. The V gene's germline CDR1 is SQVTM and CDR2 ANQGSEA. The CDR3 is 12 amino acids. In nucleotides, the CDR3 is TGCAGCGCCACGGACAGGGGGTATGGCTACACCTTC. Its translation is CSATDRGYGYTF.

V usage is TRBV28 and J usage is TRBJ1-5; D is unclear. There are 13 residues in the CDR3. Germline V gives CDR1 MDHEN, CDR2 SYDVKM. The V and J ends lost 3 bases and 5 bases respectively, with 8 bases between them. The CDR3: CASSFIGDQPQHF. CDR3 sequence (DNA): TGTGCCAGCAGTTTCATCGGGGATCAGCCCCAGCATTTT.

J is TRBJ2-7 and V is TRBV19; D perhaps matches TRBD1 (6 bases). Germline V gives CDR1 LNHDA, CDR2 SQIVND (reference sequence). Deletions cut 5 bases from V and 2 bases from J, with 10 bases between. This CDR3 region has 13 residues. DNA of the CDR3: TGTGCCAGTAGTTCCAGGGGCACCTACGAGCAGTACTTC. Translating it yields CASSSRGTYEQYF.